These T cell receptor beta chains were read from a single sample in a study of cytomegalovirus exposure and HLA in healthy donors. Libraries were prepared by immunoSEQ multiplex PCR; TCRdb keeps only in-frame clonotypes and omits some of them. Recorded for this sample: roughly 190,000 clones. The source material was PBMCs. Receptors originate from a woman younger than 30 in good health and CMV-seropositive. CDR3s include the opening cysteine and the closing phenylalanine or tryptophan. A D gene is named only where the DNA matches it firmly.

TRBV5-1	-	17	TRBJ2-2	TGCGCCAGCAGCTTGGGGGTACAGGTCGCGAACACCGGGGAGCTGTTTTTT	CASSLGVQVANTGELFF
TRBV2	-	12	TRBJ1-2	TGTGCCAGCATGACAGGAATCTATGGCTACACCTTC	CASMTGIYGYTF
TRBV25-1	-	12	TRBJ1-2	TGTGCCAGCACCTTAGGCGACTCTGGCTACACCTTC	CASTLGDSGYTF
TRBV5-4	-	14	TRBJ2-7	TGTGCCAGCAGCTTTATGACTACGGGCTACGAGCAGTACTTC	CASSFMTTGYEQYF
TRBV5-4	-	13	TRBJ2-7	TGTGCCAGCAGCTTTACAGGGTTTAGCGAGCAGTACTTC	CASSFTGFSEQYF
TRBV19	TRBD2	13	TRBJ2-7	TGTGCCAGTAGTGCGGGACTAGCGAACGAGCAGTACTTC	CASSAGLANEQYF
TRBV18	TRBD2	16	TRBJ2-3	TGTGCCAGCTCACCACCGTGGGCTAGCGGGGGCGGAACGCAGTATTTT	CASSPPWASGGGTQYF
TRBV19	TRBD2	14	TRBJ2-3	TGTGCCAGTAGTAGACTAGCGGGTACAGATACGCAGTATTTT	CASSRLAGTDTQYF
TRBV9	-	13	TRBJ1-1	TGTGCCAGCAAAGTGGAGAACGAAGGTGAAGCTTTCTTT	CASKVENEGEAFF
TRBV5-1	TRBD2	15	TRBJ2-7	TGCGCCAGCAGCAATGGGGCGGGGGGACACTACGAGCAGTACTTC	CASSNGAGGHYEQYF
TRBV5-5	-	16	TRBJ1-1	TGTGCCAGCAGCTCTTACCCTAAGGGGCTTAACACTGAAGCTTTCTTT	CASSSYPKGLNTEAFF
TRBV28	-	14	TRBJ1-4	TGTGCCAGCAGCGCTTTAGCAGGGTATGAAAAACTGTTTTTT	CASSALAGYEKLFF
TRBV12-5	-	13	TRBJ2-1	TGTGCTAGTGGTTTGGTCGGTATGTATGAGCAGTTCTTC	CASGLVGMYEQFF
TRBV5-1	-	13	TRBJ1-2	TGCGCCAGCAGCTCGGGACTGGCTTATGGCTACACCTTC	CASSSGLAYGYTF